This T cell receptor (beta chain) was identified during a study of T cell changes during pregnancy in multiple sclerosis. After removal of 6 bases from V and 4 bases from J, the junction contained 16 bases not matched to a gene. Germline V gene lookup returns CDR1 SQVTM and CDR2 ANQGSEA. The CDR3 covers 16 residues. The protocol was immunoSEQ multiplex PCR, while the TCRdb copy is restricted to in-frame clones and leaves out a portion. This table has more than 20,000 clones, 85% to 95% appearing once. This clonotype was sampled from a female donor with multiple sclerosis, enrolled in a pregnancy study. The chain has TRBV29-1 and TRBJ1-2; TRBD1 aligns across 8 bases. The material was CD8+ T cells from peripheral blood mononuclear cells, obtained in the third trimester of pregnancy. The CDR3 DNA reads as TGCAGCGTCTTGGACCGGACAGGGACGGGGTTCTATGGCTACACCTTC. The encoded protein is CSVLDRTGTGFYGYTF.